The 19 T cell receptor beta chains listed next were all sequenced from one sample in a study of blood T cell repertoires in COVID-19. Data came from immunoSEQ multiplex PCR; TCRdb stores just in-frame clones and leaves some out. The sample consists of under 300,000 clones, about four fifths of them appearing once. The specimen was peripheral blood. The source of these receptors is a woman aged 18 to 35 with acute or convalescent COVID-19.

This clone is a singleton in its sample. CDR3 in amino acids: CASSTQGIDGYTF. As DNA, the CDR3 is TGCGCCAGCAGCACACAGGGTATCGATGGCTACACCTTC. The rearrangement uses TRBV5-1 and TRBJ1-2, with D maybe TRBD1 (6 bases). CDR1 is SGHRS, CDR2 YFSETQ, per germline. V lost 4 bases to trimming and J lost 6 bases, with 13 bases between them. This CDR3 has 13 amino acids.

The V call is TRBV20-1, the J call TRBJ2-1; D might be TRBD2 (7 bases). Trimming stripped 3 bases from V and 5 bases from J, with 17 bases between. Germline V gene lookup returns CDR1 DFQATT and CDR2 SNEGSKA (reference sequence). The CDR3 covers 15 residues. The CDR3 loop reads CSASAAGAGHNEQFF. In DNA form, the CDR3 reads TGCAGTGCTAGTGCGGCGGGGGCAGGCCACAATGAGCAGTTCTTC.

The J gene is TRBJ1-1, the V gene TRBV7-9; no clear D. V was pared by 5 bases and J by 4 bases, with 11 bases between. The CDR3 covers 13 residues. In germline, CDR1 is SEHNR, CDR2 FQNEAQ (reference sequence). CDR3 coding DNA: TGTGCCAGCAGCCGCGGACTGTTCACTGAAGCTTTCTTT. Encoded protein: CASSRGLFTEAFF.

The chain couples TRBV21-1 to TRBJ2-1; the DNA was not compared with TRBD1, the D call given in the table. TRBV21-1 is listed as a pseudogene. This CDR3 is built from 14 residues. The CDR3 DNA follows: TGTGCCAGCGCGACCGGGACAGGGGGTAATGAGCAGTTCTTC. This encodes CASATGTGGNEQFF.

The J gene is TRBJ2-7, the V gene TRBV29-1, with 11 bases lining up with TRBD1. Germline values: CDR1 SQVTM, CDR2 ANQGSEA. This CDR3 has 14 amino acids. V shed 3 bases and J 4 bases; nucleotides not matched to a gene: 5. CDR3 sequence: CSVDSGTGGYEQYF. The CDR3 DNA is TGCAGCGTTGACTCCGGGACAGGGGGTTACGAGCAGTACTTC.

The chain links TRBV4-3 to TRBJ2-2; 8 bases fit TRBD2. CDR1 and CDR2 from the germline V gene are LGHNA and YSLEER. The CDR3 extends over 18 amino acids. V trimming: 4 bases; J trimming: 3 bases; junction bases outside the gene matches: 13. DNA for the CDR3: TGCGCCAGCAGCCGGAAAACCGGGGGGGCGAAGGACACCGGGGAGCTGTTTTTT. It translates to CASSRKTGGAKDTGELFF.

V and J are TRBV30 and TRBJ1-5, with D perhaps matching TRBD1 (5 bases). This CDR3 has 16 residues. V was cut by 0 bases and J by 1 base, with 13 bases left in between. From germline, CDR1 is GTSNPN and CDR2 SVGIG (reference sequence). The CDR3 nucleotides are TGTGCCTGGAGTGTAATGTGGGGGGGGAGCAATCAGCCCCAGCATTTT. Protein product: CAWSVMWGGSNQPQHF.

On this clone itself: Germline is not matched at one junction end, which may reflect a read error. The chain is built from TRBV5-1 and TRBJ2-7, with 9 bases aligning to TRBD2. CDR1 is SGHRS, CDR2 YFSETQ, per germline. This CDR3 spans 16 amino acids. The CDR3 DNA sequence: TGCGCCAGTGGAGAGGTTCTTAGCGGGAGCTCCCACGAGCAGTACTTC. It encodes CASGEVLSGSSHEQYF.

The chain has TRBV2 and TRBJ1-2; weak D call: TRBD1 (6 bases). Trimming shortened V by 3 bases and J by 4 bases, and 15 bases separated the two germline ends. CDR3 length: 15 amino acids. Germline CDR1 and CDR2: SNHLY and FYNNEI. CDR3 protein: CASSEGAGAVYGYTF. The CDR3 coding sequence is TGTGCCAGCAGTGAGGGGGCAGGGGCGGTCTATGGCTACACCTTC. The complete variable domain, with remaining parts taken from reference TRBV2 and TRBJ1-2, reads EPEVTQTPSHQVTQMGQEVILRCVPISNHLYFYWYRQILGQKVEFLVSFYNNEISEKSEIFDDQFSVERPDGSNFTLKIRSTKLEDSAMYFCASSEGAGAVYGYTFGSGTRLTVV.

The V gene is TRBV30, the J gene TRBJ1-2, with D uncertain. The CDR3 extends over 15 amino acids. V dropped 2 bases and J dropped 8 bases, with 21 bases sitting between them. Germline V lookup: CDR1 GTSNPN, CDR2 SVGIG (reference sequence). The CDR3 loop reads CAWSNLMLGVEGYTF. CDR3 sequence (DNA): TGTGCCTGGAGTAACCTTATGTTGGGAGTCGAAGGCTACACCTTC.

The CDR3 region has the DNA TGTGCCAGCAGCCAACCCAAGTCAGGGCTGGGTACACTGAACACTGAAGCTTTCTTT. Translation gives CASSQPKSGLGTLNTEAFF. This rearrangement joins TRBV3-1 (or the pseudogene TRBV3-2) to TRBJ1-1; a possible D gene is TRBD1 (5 bases). CDR1 is LGHDT and CDR2 is YNNKEL in the germline V gene (reference sequence). The CDR3 sequence is 19 residues long. Trimming shortened V by 2 bases and J by 0 bases, and 22 bases separated the two germline ends.

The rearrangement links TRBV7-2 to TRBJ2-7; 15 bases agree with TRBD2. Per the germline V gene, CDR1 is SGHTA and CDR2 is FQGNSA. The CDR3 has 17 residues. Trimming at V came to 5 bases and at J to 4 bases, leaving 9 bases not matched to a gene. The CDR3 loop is CASSLGLAGGLPYEQYF. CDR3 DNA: TGTGCCAGCAGCCTAGGACTAGCGGGAGGGCTACCGTACGAGCAGTACTTC.

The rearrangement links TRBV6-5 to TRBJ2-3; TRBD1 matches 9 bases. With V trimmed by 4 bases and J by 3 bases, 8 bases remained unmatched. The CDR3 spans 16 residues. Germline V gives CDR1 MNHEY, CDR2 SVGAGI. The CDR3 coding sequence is TGTGCCAGCAGTTCAGGACGGGACAGGGTAACAGATACGCAGTATTTT. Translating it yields CASSSGRDRVTDTQYF.

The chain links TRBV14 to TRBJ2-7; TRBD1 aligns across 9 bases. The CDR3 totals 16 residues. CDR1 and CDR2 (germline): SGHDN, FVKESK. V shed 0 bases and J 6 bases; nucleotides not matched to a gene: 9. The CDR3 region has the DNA TGTGCCAGCAGCCAAGATAACTATGGGACAGGGACCGAGCAGTACTTC. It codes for CASSQDNYGTGTEQYF.

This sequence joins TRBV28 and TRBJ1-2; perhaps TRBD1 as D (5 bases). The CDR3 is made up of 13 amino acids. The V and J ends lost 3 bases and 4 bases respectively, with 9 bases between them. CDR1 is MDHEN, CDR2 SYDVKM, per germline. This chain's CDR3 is CASSFGGGYGYTF. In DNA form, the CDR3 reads TGTGCCAGCAGTTTTGGCGGGGGCTATGGCTACACCTTC.

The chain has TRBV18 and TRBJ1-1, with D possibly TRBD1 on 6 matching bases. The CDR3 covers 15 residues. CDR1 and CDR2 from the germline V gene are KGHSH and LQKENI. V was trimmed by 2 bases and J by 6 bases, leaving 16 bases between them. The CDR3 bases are TGTGCCAGCTCACCAAGGGAACAGGGTTCCGCTGAAGCTTTCTTT. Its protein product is CASSPREQGSAEAFF.

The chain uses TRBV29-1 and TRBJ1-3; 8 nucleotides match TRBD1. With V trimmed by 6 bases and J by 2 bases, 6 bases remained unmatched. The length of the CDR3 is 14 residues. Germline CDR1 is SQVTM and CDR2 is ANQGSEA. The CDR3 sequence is CSVLTGETGNTIYF. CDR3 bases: TGCAGCGTCTTGACAGGGGAGACTGGAAACACCATATATTTT.

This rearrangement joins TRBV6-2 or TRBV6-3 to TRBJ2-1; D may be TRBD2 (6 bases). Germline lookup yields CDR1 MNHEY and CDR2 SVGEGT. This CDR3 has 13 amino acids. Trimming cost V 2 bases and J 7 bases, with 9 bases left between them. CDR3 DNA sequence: TGTGCCAGCAGTTACGGGGGGAGGAATGAGCAGTTCTTC. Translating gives CASSYGGRNEQFF.

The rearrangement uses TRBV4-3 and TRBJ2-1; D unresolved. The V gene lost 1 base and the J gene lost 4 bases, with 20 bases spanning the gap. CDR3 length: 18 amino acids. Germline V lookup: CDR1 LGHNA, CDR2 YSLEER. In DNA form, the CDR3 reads TGCGCCAGCAGCCAAGTCTCGGGTGGTCAGATGAAATACAATGAGCAGTTCTTC. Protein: CASSQVSGGQMKYNEQFF.